This T cell receptor (beta chain) was found in a study of blood T cell repertoires in COVID-19. Overall study: T cells, B-cell-depleted T cells, or PBMCs provided the cDNA or gDNA that served as material.

In this sample, this clone turned up a few times. Germline CDR1 reads SGHRS; CDR2 reads YFSETQ. The CDR3 is 16 amino acids. The J segment lost 2 bases and the V segment lost 4 bases, leaving 11 bases of the junction unmatched. Per the study methods: Amplified reference gene primers provided the basis for estimating nucleated cell counts. Method: immunoSEQ multiplex PCR; TCRdb's copy keeps in-frame clones and lacks some. D and trimming come from the DNA, and the V and J calls and clone size come from that table. Counted here are over 70,000 clones, 75% to 90% occurring once; the ten biggest clones make up 18%.

The chain carries TRBV5-1 and TRBJ1-2, with 7 positions matching TRBD1. Sequenced input: peripheral blood. The source of this sequence is a human donor in a cohort sampled during active COVID-19. CDR3 bases: TGCGCCAGCAGCCCAGGGACAGCCTCGCGGAACTATGGCTACACCTTC. This codes for CASSPGTASRNYGYTF. The complete variable domain, with remaining parts taken from reference TRBV5-1 and TRBJ1-2, reads KAGVTQTPRYLIKTRGQQVTLSCSPISGHRSVSWYQQTPGQGLQFLFEYFSETQRNKGNFPGRFSGRQFSNSRSEMNVSTLELGDSALYLCASSPGTASRNYGYTFGSGTRLTVV.